The rows below give T cell receptor beta chains drawn from one sample of a study of cytomegalovirus exposure and HLA in healthy donors. Sequenced by immunoSEQ multiplex PCR; TCRdb stores in-frame clones only, minus some. The sample has over 150,000 clones, over 70% seen once; the top ten hold around 3%. Specimen: PBMCs. These receptors came from a woman aged 50 to 65 in good health and CMV-seropositive. Both conserved end residues are trimmed from each CDR3. The order of the fields is CDR3 protein, D gene, clone size, CDR3 length, V gene. The D gene is left open where the match is weak. Expanded clones get a size class; other rows say once, few or many, or leave the size out.

ASSSPSGSSYNEQF | TRBD2 | . | 14 | TRBV6-6
ASSVGYGYT | . | . | 9 | TRBV28
AWSVPGTGIGSNQPQH | TRBD1 | . | 16 | TRBV30
ASSQGWTNEKLF | . | . | 12 | TRBV2
ASSLGGSGGQETQY | TRBD2 | . | 14 | TRBV5-4
ASSPERGGSIGYT | . | once | 13 | TRBV7-3
ASSPRRGWGDEQF | . | . | 13 | TRBV28
ASKFIQGLAGINEQF | TRBD2 | few | 15 | TRBV27
ASSLVVSGNTIY | . | . | 12 | TRBV7-2
ASSQRAGSTGELF | TRBD2 | . | 13 | TRBV19
ASSVSRDTNYGYT | . | . | 13 | TRBV9
ASSRPEVRYGYT | . | once | 12 | TRBV6-6
ASSVGTSGRNDEQY | TRBD2 | . | 14 | TRBV11-3
ASSPGTSGRNEQF | TRBD2 | . | 13 | TRBV18
ASSLGSLVSYNEQF | . | . | 14 | TRBV5-6
ATGGGALYEQY | . | . | 11 | TRBV28
ASSRNTGTSGNTIY | . | . | 14 | TRBV7-2
ASSIDPGVNTEAF | . | . | 13 | TRBV19
ASTPGGGNQPQH | . | . | 12 | TRBV7-2
ASSLELTRGWNTEAF | TRBD1 | . | 15 | TRBV5-5
ASSSAGGPASTNEKLF | TRBD1 | . | 16 | TRBV7-9
ATSRATSGWTDTQY | . | . | 14 | TRBV15
ASSLGVSDQETQY | . | . | 13 | TRBV7-2
ASSSDNRGRASGYT | TRBD1 | once | 14 | TRBV6-6
AWSVSGGNEQY | TRBD2 | . | 11 | TRBV30
ASTPKGGRGDRGQF | . | . | 14 | TRBV21-1
ASSPTSDRGRGETQY | TRBD1 | . | 15 | TRBV7-8
ASSGLSGGGRTDTQY | TRBD2 | . | 15 | TRBV9
ASSRPWGGQPQH | . | . | 12 | TRBV28
ASSSGGETQY | . | . | 10 | TRBV7-2
ASSAQTGFNQPQH | TRBD1 | . | 13 | TRBV6-1
AWSGGQGGSFFYEQY | . | . | 15 | TRBV30
ASSLNQNTEAF | . | once | 11 | TRBV7-6
ASSLLGVTGELF | . | . | 12 | TRBV5-6
AWTRLAGAYNEQF | TRBD2 | . | 13 | TRBV30
ASSRPGTKDTQY | TRBD2 | few | 12 | TRBV28
ASSVGTGYEQY | . | . | 11 | TRBV28
ASSLKGRSSYEQY | . | . | 13 | TRBV27
ATRNVPGSYGYT | . | . | 12 | TRBV5-1
ASSLVLAGREQY | . | . | 12 | TRBV27
ASIGGFTEAF | . | few | 10 | TRBV19
ASSQGGEQF | . | . | 9 | TRBV7-2
ASSQDGTSGTTDTQY | TRBD2 | . | 15 | TRBV4-3
ASSSPGVNTEAF | . | . | 12 | TRBV6-5
ASSKTGDTNYGYT | . | . | 13 | TRBV10-1
ASSLEPGQGAGGYT | TRBD1 | . | 14 | TRBV4-3
ASSWRDSLYGYT | TRBD1 | . | 12 | TRBV7-2
ASSRGLAGVEDTQY | TRBD2 | . | 14 | TRBV7-6
ASSPPPPGEQF | . | . | 11 | TRBV6-5
ASIHLEAKNSQY | . | . | 12 | TRBV27